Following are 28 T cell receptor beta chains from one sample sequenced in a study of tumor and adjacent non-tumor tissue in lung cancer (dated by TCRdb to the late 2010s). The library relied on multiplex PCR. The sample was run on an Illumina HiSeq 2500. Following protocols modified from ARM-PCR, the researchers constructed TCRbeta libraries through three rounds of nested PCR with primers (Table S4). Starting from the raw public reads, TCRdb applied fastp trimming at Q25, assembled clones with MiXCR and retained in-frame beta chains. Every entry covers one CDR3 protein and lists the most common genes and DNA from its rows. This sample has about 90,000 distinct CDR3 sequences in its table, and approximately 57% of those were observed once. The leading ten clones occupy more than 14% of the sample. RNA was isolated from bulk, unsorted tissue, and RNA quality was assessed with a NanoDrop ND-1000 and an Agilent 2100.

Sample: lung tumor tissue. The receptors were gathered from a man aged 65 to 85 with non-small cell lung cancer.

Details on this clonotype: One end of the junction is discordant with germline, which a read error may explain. The CDR3, as DNA: TGTGCCTGGGGCGGACCCCCCGTGAGGAATTCACTCCTCCACTTT. The encoded protein is CAWGGPPVRNSLLHF. This sequence joins TRBV30 and TRBJ1-6; no definite D call. This CDR3 region has 15 residues. CDR1 is GTSNPN, CDR2 SVGIG, per germline (reference sequence).

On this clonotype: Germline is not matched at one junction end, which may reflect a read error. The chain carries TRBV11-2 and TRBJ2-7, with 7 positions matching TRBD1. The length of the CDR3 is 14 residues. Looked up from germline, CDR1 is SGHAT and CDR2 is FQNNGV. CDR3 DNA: TGTGTCAACAGCGAGGGGGACAGAAACTACGAGCAATACTTC. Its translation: CVNSEGDRNYEQYF. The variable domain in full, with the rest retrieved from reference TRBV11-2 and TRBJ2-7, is EAGVAQSPRYKIIEKRQSVAFWCNPISGHATLYWYQQILGQGPKLLIQFQNNGVVDDSQLPKDRFSAERLKGVDSTLKIQPAKLEDSAVYLCVNSEGDRNYEQYFGPGTRLTVT.

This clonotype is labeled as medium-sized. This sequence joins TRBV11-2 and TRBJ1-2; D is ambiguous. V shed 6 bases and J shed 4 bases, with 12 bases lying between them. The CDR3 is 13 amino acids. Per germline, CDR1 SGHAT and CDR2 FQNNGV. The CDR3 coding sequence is TGTGCCAGCAGTAAAAGGGAAGGCTATGGCTACACCTTC. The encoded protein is CASSKREGYGYTF.

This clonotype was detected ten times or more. In DNA form, the CDR3 reads TGCGCCAGCAGCTTCGAGACAGACAGCTCCTATAATTCACCCCTCCACTTT. Translated: CASSFETDSSYNSPLHF. The chain is built from TRBV4-1 and TRBJ1-6; D possibly corresponds to TRBD1 (5 bases). Germline-derived CDR1 and CDR2 are MGHRA and YSYEKL. Trimming cost V 5 bases and J 0 bases, with 14 bases left between them. CDR3 length: 17 residues.

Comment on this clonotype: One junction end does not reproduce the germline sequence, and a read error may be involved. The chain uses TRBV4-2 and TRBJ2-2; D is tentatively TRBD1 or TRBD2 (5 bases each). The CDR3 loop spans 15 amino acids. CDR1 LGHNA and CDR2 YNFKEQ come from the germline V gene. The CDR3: CASSQGTMNTGELFF. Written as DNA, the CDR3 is TGTGCCAGTAGCCAAGGGACGATGAACACCGGGGAGCTGTTTTTT.

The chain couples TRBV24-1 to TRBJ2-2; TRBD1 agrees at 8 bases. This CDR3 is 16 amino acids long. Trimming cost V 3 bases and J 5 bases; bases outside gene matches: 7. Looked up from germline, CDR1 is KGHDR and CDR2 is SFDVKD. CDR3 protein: CATSDARGRPTGELFF. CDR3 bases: TGTGCCACCAGTGATGCCAGGGGGCGCCCGACCGGGGAGCTGTTTTTT.

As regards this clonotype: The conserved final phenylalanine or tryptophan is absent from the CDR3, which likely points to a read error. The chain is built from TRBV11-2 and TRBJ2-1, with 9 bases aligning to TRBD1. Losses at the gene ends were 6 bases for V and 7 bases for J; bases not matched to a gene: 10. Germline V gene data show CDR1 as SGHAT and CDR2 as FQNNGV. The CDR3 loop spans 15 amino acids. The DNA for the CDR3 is TGTGCCAGCAGACGAGGGACAGGGAAGGTAAATGAGCAGTTCGTC. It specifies CASRRGTGKVNEQFV.

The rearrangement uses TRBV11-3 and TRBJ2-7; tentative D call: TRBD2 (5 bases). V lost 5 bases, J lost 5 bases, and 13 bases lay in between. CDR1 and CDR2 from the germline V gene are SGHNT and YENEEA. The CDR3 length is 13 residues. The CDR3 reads CASSARGGHEQYF. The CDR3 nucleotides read TGTGCCAGCAGCGCTAGAGGAGGCCACGAGCAGTACTTC.

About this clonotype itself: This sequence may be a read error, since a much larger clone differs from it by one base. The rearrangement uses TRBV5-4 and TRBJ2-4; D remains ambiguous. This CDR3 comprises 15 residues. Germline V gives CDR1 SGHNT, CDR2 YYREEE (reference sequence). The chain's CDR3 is CASSSPGRAKDIQYF. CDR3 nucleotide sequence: TGTGCCAGCAGCTCTCCGGGCAGAGCCAAAGACATTCAGTACTTC. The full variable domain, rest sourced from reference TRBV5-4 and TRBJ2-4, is ETGVTQSPTHLIKTRGQQVTLRCSSQSGHNTVSWYQQALGQGPQFIFQYYREEENGRGNFPPRFSGLQFPNYSSELNVNALELDDSALYLCASSSPGRAKDIQYFGAGTRLSVL.

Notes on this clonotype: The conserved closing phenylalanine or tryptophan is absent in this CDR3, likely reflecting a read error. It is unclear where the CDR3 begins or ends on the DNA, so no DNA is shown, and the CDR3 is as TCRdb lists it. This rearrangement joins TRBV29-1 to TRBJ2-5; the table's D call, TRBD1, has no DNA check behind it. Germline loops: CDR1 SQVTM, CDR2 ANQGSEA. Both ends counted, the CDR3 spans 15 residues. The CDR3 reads CSVKGDRGRGETLYL.

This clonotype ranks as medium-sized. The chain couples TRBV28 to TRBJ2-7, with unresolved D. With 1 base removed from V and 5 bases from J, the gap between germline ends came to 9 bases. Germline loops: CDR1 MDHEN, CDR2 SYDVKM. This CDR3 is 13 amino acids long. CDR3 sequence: CASSLSGADEQYF. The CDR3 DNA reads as TGTGCCAGCAGTTTATCAGGAGCTGACGAGCAGTACTTC.

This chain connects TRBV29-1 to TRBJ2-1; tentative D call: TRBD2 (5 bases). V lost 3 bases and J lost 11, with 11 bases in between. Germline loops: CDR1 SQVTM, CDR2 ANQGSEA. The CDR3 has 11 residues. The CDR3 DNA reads TGCAGCGTTGATAGCGAGCCCAAGCAGTTCTTC. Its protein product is CSVDSEPKQFF.

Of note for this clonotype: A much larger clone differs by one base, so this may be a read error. The CDR3 coding sequence is TGTGCCAGCAGTTTACCGGGACTAGCGGGGGAACCTACGCAGTATTTT. Translation: CASSLPGLAGEPTQYF. This rearrangement joins TRBV6-2 or TRBV6-3 to TRBJ2-3; TRBD2 matches 14 bases. J lost 8 bases, V lost 4 bases, and 8 bases had no gene match. Germline-derived CDR1 and CDR2 are MNHEY and SVGEGT. The CDR3 consists of 16 residues.

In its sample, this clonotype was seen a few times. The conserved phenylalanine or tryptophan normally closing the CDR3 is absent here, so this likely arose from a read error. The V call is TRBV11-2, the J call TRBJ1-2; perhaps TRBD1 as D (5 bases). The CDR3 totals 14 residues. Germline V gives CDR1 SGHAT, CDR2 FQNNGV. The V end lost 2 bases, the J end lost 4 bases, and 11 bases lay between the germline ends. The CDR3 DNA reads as TGTGCCAGCAGCTTAAGCGGCAGGGCCTATGGCTACACCCTC. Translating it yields CASSLSGRAYGYTL.

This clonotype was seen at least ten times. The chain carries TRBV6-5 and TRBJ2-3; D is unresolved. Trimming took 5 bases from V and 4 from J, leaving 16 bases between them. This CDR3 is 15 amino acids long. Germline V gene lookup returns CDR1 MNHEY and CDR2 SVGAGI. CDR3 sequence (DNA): TGTGCCAGCAGTATCCGGGCCCTGTTGGCAGATACGCAGTATTTT. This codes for CASSIRALLADTQYF.

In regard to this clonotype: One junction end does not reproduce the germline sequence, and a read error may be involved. The CDR3 DNA reads as TGTGCCATCAGGAAGGACAGGGAATATACTGAAGTTTTCTTT. Its translation: CAIRKDREYTEVFF. The rearrangement joins TRBV10-3 to TRBJ1-1; 8 bases align to TRBD1. Germline lookup yields CDR1 ENHRY and CDR2 SYGVKD. The CDR3 covers 14 residues.

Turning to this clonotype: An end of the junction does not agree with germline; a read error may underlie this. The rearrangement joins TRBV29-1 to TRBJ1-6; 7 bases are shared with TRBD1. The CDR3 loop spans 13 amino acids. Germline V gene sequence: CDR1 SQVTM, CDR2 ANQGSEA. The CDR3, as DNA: TGCGGCGTGGGGGGACAGTTCGCATTCACCCCTCCATTT. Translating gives CGVGGQFAFTPPF.

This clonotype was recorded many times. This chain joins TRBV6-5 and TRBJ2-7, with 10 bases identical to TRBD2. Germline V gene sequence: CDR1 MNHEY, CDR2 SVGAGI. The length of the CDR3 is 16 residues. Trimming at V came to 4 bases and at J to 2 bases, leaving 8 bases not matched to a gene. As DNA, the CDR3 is TGTGCCAGCAGTTCCCTAAGGACTAGCGGAACCTACGAGCAGTACTTC. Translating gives CASSSLRTSGTYEQYF.

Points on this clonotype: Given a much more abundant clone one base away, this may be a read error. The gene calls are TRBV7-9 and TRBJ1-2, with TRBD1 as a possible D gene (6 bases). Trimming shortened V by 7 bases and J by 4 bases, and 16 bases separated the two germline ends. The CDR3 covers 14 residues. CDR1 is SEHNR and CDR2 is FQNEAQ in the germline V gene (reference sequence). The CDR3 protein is CASTQTRDTYGYTF. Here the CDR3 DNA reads TGTGCCAGCACCCAGACTCGGGACACCTATGGCTACACCTTC.

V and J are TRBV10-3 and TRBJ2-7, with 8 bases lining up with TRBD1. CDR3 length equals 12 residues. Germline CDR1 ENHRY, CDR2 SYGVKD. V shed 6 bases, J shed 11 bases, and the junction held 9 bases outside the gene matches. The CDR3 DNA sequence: TGTGCCATCAGGACCGACAGGGGCCCGGAGTACTTC. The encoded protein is CAIRTDRGPEYF.

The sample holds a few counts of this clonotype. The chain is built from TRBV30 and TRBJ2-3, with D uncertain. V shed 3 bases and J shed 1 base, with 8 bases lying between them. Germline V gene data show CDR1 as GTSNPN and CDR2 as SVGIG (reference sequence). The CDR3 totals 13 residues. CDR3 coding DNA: TGTGCCTGGAGCAGGTGGGGCACAGATACGCAGTATTTT. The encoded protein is CAWSRWGTDTQYF.

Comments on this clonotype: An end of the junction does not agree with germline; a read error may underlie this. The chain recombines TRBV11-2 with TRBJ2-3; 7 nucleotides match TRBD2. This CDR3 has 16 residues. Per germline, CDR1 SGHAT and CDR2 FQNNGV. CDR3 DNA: TGTGTCAGCAGCTTATACAGGACGACTAGCACAGATACGCGGTATTTT. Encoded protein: CVSSLYRTTSTDTRYF.

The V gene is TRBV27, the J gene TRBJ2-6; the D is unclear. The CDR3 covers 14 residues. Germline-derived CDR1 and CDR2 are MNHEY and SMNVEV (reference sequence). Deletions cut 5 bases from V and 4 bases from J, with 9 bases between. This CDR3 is CASSPRSGANVLTF. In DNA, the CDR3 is TGTGCCAGCAGTCCCAGATCAGGGGCCAACGTCCTGACTTTC.

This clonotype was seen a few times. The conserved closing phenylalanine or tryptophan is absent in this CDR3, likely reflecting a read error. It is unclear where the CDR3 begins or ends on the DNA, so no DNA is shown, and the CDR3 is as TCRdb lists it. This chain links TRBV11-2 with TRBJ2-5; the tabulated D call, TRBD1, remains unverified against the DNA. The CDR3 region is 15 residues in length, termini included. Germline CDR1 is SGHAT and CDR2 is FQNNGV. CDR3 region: CASSWTRTGQETQYL.

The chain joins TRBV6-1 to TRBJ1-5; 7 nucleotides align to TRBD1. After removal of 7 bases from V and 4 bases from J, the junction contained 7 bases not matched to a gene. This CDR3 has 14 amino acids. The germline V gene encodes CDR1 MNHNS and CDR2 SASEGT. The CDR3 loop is CASTNRGRNQPQHF. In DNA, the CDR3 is TGTGCCAGCACGAACAGGGGACGAAATCAGCCCCAGCATTTT.

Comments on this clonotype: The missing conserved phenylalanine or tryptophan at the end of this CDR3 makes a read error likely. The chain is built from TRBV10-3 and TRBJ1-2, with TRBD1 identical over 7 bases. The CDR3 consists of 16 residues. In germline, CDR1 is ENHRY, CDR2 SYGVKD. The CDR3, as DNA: TGTGCCATCGGTGAGTCGACTACAGGGGCGTCGGGTGGCTACACCTCC. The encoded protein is CAIGESTTGASGGYTS.

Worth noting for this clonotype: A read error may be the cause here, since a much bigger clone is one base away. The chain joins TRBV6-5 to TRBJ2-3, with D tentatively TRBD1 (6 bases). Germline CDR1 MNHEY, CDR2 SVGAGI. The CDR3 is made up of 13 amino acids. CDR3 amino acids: CTSSLQGPDTQYF. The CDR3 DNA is TGTACCAGCAGTCTTCAGGGGCCAGATACGCAGTATTTT.

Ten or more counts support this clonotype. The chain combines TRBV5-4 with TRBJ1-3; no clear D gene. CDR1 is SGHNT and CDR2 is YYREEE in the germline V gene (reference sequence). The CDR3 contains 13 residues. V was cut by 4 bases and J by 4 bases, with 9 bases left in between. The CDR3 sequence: CASSVGFGNTIYF. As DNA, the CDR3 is TGTGCCAGCAGCGTGGGGTTCGGAAACACCATATATTTT. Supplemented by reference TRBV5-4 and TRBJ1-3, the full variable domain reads ETGVTQSPTHLIKTRGQQVTLRCSSQSGHNTVSWYQQALGQGPQFIFQYYREEENGRGNFPPRFSGLQFPNYSSELNVNALELDDSALYLCASSVGFGNTIYFGEGSWLTVV.